This T cell receptor (beta chain) was captured in a study of blood T cell repertoires in COVID-19. Study background: There were acute and convalescent COVID-19 samples, and they came from the United States, Italy and Spain.

Generated by immunoSEQ multiplex PCR, the TCRdb table keeps only in-frame clones and is missing some. The sample holds 200,000 to 300,000 clones; 80% to 90% are singletons and the top ten take around 5.9%. Germline assignment: CDR1 MDHEN and CDR2 SYDVKM. The trim removed 3 bases at V and 5 bases at J, leaving 6 bases unmatched. The CDR3 has 15 residues. This clone has just one count. The chain employs TRBV28 and TRBJ2-5, with 10 bases fitting TRBD2. The sequence derives from a man in his 60s with acute or convalescent COVID-19. Sequenced material: peripheral blood. The CDR3 sequence: CASSFSLAGAETQYF. CDR3 sequence (DNA): TGTGCCAGCAGTTTCTCTCTAGCGGGAGCTGAGACCCAGTACTTC.